The rows below give T cell receptor beta chains drawn from one sample of a study of post-analysis software for immune sequencing data. TCRdb redid the calling of the PCR reads with MiXCR, one entry per CDR3 protein. The table shows fewer than 850,000 distinct CDR3 sequences, with about 45% occurring only once. Sequencing was done on a sample of blood. These receptors originate from a girl aged 5-17 years with multiple sclerosis. Both conserved end residues are part of each CDR3. A D gene is named only where the DNA matches it firmly. Only part of the rows carry a size: once, few, many, or a class if the clone is expanded.

length: 13
J: TRBJ2-7
D: -
V: TRBV28
size: -
CDR3: CASASQVPYEQYF
DNA: TGTGCCAGCGCCTCACAGGTTCCCTACGAGCAGTACTTC

length: 14
J: TRBJ2-7
D: -
V: TRBV7-6
size: few
CDR3: CASSLGRDPYEQYF
DNA: TGTGCCAGCAGCTTAGGCCGGGATCCTTACGAGCAGTACTTC

length: 13
J: TRBJ2-1
D: TRBD2
V: TRBV2
size: -
CDR3: CASGRTSGNEQFF
DNA: TGTGCCAGCGGTAGGACTAGCGGGAATGAGCAGTTCTTC

length: 14
J: TRBJ2-7
D: -
V: TRBV7-9
size: -
CDR3: CASSFDRSTDEQYF
DNA: TGTGCCAGCAGCTTCGACAGGTCGACCGACGAGCAGTACTTC

length: 13
J: TRBJ2-1
D: TRBD1
V: TRBV29-1
size: -
CDR3: CSGRDSNYNEQFF
DNA: TGCAGCGGCCGGGACAGTAACTACAATGAGCAGTTCTTC

length: 13
J: TRBJ2-5
D: -
V: TRBV4-3
size: -
CDR3: CASSGWYQETQYF
DNA: TGCGCCAGCAGCGGGTGGTACCAAGAGACCCAGTACTTC

length: 13
J: TRBJ2-5
D: TRBD2
V: TRBV3-1
size: few
CDR3: CASSPAGRETQYF
DNA: TGTGCCAGCAGCCCAGCGGGACGCGAGACCCAGTACTTC

length: 16
J: TRBJ2-2
D: -
V: TRBV12-3/TRBV12-4
size: few
CDR3: CASSQGPGTNTGELFF
DNA: TGTGCCAGCAGCCAAGGGCCAGGGACGAACACCGGGGAGCTGTTTTTT

length: 14
J: TRBJ1-2
D: -
V: TRBV24-1
size: -
CDR3: CATSERGRNYGYTF
DNA: TGTGCCACCAGTGAAAGGGGCCGGAACTATGGCTACACCTTC

length: 14
J: TRBJ1-1
D: -
V: TRBV11-2
size: -
CDR3: CASSLLTGLAEAFF
DNA: TGTGCCAGCAGCCTCCTGACAGGTTTGGCTGAAGCTTTCTTT

length: 14
J: TRBJ2-4
D: TRBD1
V: TRBV12-3/TRBV12-4
size: -
CDR3: CASSYDRVENIQYF
DNA: TGTGCCAGCAGTTACGACAGGGTGGAGAACATTCAGTACTTC

length: 16
J: TRBJ2-4
D: TRBD1
V: TRBV12-3/TRBV12-4
size: -
CDR3: CASSVSPNGQANIQYF
DNA: TGTGCCAGCAGTGTATCCCCCAACGGACAGGCAAACATTCAGTACTTC

length: 17
J: TRBJ2-3
D: TRBD2
V: TRBV7-3
size: once
CDR3: CASSLTGRLAFTDTQYF
DNA: TGTGCCAGCAGCTTAACGGGAAGACTAGCGTTCACAGATACGCAGTATTTT

length: 14
J: TRBJ1-2
D: TRBD1
V: TRBV12-3/TRBV12-4
size: -
CDR3: CASSFAGGNYGYTF
DNA: TGTGCCAGCAGTTTTGCAGGGGGCAACTATGGCTACACCTTC

length: 14
J: TRBJ1-2
D: TRBD1
V: TRBV5-1
size: -
CDR3: CASSHDRGVDGYTF
DNA: TGCGCCAGCAGCCACGACAGGGGAGTGGACGGCTACACCTTC

length: 13
J: TRBJ2-4
D: TRBD2
V: TRBV7-9
size: few
CDR3: CASSGLAEDIQYF
DNA: TGTGCCAGCAGCGGACTAGCGGAGGACATTCAGTACTTC

length: 12
J: TRBJ2-7
D: -
V: TRBV7-8
size: -
CDR3: CASSRENYEQYF
DNA: TGTGCCAGCAGCCGAGAAAACTACGAGCAGTACTTC

length: 13
J: TRBJ2-5
D: -
V: TRBV29-1
size: -
CDR3: CSYAGPCGETQYF
DNA: TGCAGCTATGCCGGGCCTTGTGGGGAGACCCAGTACTTC

length: 14
J: TRBJ2-1
D: -
V: TRBV20-1
size: few
CDR3: CSARRASMVNEQFF
DNA: TGCAGTGCTAGAAGGGCTAGCATGGTCAATGAGCAGTTCTTC

length: 12
J: TRBJ1-1
D: -
V: TRBV12-3/TRBV12-4
size: -
CDR3: CASSFDLTEAFF
DNA: TGTGCCAGCAGTTTTGACCTTACTGAAGCTTTCTTT

length: 13
J: TRBJ1-1
D: -
V: TRBV29-1
size: -
CDR3: CSVEAVQFTEAFF
DNA: TGCAGCGTTGAAGCGGTTCAGTTCACTGAAGCTTTCTTT

length: 15
J: TRBJ2-5
D: TRBD2
V: TRBV10-3
size: few
CDR3: CAISESMVAGETQYF
DNA: TGTGCCATCAGTGAGTCGATGGTAGCGGGAGAGACCCAGTACTTC

length: 13
J: TRBJ2-1
D: -
V: TRBV6-2/TRBV6-3
size: -
CDR3: CASSQTSYNEQFF
DNA: TGTGCCAGCAGCCAGACTAGTTACAATGAGCAGTTCTTC

length: 14
J: TRBJ2-7
D: TRBD2
V: TRBV15
size: -
CDR3: CATSRGAGSYVQYF
DNA: TGTGCCACCAGCAGAGGAGCGGGGTCCTACGTGCAGTACTTC

length: 16
J: TRBJ1-1
D: -
V: TRBV4-1
size: -
CDR3: CASSQASDGPNTEAFF
DNA: TGCGCCAGCAGCCAAGCTTCTGACGGCCCCAACACTGAAGCTTTCTTT

length: 13
J: TRBJ1-1
D: -
V: TRBV19
size: once
CDR3: CASSGVRGTEAFF
DNA: TGTGCCAGTAGTGGAGTCAGGGGAACTGAAGCTTTCTTT

length: 18
J: TRBJ2-6
D: TRBD2
V: TRBV12-3/TRBV12-4
size: -
CDR3: CASSPAGLAGAGANVLTF
DNA: TGTGCCAGCAGTCCTGCGGGACTAGCGGGAGCTGGGGCCAACGTCCTGACTTTC

length: 14
J: TRBJ2-3
D: -
V: TRBV21-1
size: -
CDR3: CASSKEFSTDTQYF
DNA: TGTGCCAGCAGCAAAGAGTTTAGCACAGATACGCAGTATTTT

length: 15
J: TRBJ2-7
D: -
V: TRBV6-2/TRBV6-3
size: -
CDR3: CASSYLRVTGHEQYF
DNA: TGTGCCAGCAGTTACCTCAGGGTCACGGGCCACGAGCAGTACTTC

length: 13
J: TRBJ1-2
D: -
V: TRBV4-2
size: few
CDR3: CASSQLEIEGYTF
DNA: TGTGCCAGCAGCCAATTGGAAATAGAGGGCTACACCTTC

length: 13
J: TRBJ2-7
D: -
V: TRBV7-6
size: many
CDR3: CASSPGTPYEQYF
DNA: TGTGCCAGCAGCCCCGGGACGCCATACGAGCAGTACTTC

length: 18
J: TRBJ2-3
D: -
V: TRBV13
size: once
CDR3: CASSLVAGTSPDTDTQYF
DNA: TGTGCCAGCAGCTTAGTGGCCGGGACATCACCCGACACAGATACGCAGTATTTT

length: 13
J: TRBJ1-1
D: -
V: TRBV6-2/TRBV6-3
size: -
CDR3: CASTWGGNTEAFF
DNA: TGTGCCAGCACGTGGGGCGGGAACACTGAAGCTTTCTTT

length: 13
J: TRBJ2-5
D: -
V: TRBV11-2
size: -
CDR3: CANSHGGQETQYF
DNA: TGTGCCAACAGCCACGGGGGCCAGGAGACCCAGTACTTC

length: 15
J: TRBJ2-7
D: -
V: TRBV4-1
size: few
CDR3: CASSQVEWSPGEQYF
DNA: TGCGCCAGCAGCCAAGTGGAGTGGAGCCCAGGCGAGCAGTACTTC

length: 14
J: TRBJ2-7
D: -
V: TRBV5-1
size: -
CDR3: CASSPDGVYNEQYF
DNA: TGCGCCAGCAGTCCGGACGGGGTCTACAATGAGCAGTACTTC

length: 17
J: TRBJ1-2
D: -
V: TRBV5-6
size: -
CDR3: CASSLAGGVDPNYGYTF
DNA: TGTGCCAGCAGCTTGGCCGGGGGGGTTGACCCTAACTATGGCTACACCTTC

length: 16
J: TRBJ1-4
D: -
V: TRBV11-2
size: -
CDR3: CASSFRDKATNEKLFF
DNA: TGTGCCAGCAGCTTCCGGGACAAGGCAACTAATGAAAAACTGTTTTTT